These 8 T cell receptor beta chains share one sample of origin, sequenced in a study of early T cells in non-severe SARS-CoV-2 infection. One entry per CDR3 protein, called by TCRdb with MiXCR from the 5' RACE reads. The data contain about 48,000 distinct CDR3 sequences, around 6% of them singletons. Sequenced input: whole blood. The source of these receptors is an adult who was a healthcare worker with PCR-confirmed SARS-CoV-2 infection or an uninfected control (not recorded which).

This clonotype was observed many times. V usage is TRBV5-1 and J usage is TRBJ1-1, with D possibly TRBD1 on 5 matching bases. Deletions cut 4 bases from V and 9 bases from J, with 16 bases between. The CDR3 extends over 13 amino acids. Per the germline V gene, CDR1 is SGHRS and CDR2 is YFSETQ. As DNA, the CDR3 is TGCGCCAGCAGCGGGGGGACCGCCTTTAAAGCTTTCTTT. Translating gives CASSGGTAFKAFF.

This clonotype was observed many times. The chain employs TRBV4-3 and TRBJ1-1; no reliable D call. Between the trimmed V and J ends, which lost 4 bases and 2 bases, there was a span of 14 bases. Germline assignment: CDR1 LGHNA and CDR2 YSLEER. The CDR3 is 15 amino acids. CDR3 in amino acids: CASSRQEEANTEAFF. Written as DNA, the CDR3 is TGCGCCAGCAGCCGCCAAGAGGAGGCTAACACTGAAGCTTTCTTT.

This clonotype was seen only a few times. The gene calls are TRBV10-3 and TRBJ2-7; D tentatively reads TRBD1 or TRBD2 (5 bases each). Germline CDR1 and CDR2: ENHRY and SYGVKD. V shed 4 bases and J shed 5 bases, with 12 bases lying between them. This CDR3 comprises 13 residues. CDR3: CAISGGIGNEQYF. In DNA, the CDR3 is TGTGCCATCAGTGGGGGGATCGGCAACGAGCAGTACTTC.

This clonotype was seen a few times. This chain links TRBV6-6 with TRBJ2-3, with unresolved D. V lost 4 bases to trimming and J lost 4 bases, with 21 bases between them. From germline, CDR1 is MNHNY and CDR2 SVGAGI (reference sequence). The CDR3 is 17 amino acids. The CDR3 protein is CASSFLSPIGSADTQYF. CDR3 bases: TGTGCCAGCAGTTTTTTAAGCCCTATAGGCTCGGCAGATACGCAGTATTTT.

This clonotype was picked up many times. This chain joins TRBV4-1 and TRBJ1-6, with no clear D. CDR3 length: 13 residues. The germline gives CDR1 MGHRA, CDR2 YSYEKL. V lost 4 bases, J lost 8 bases, and 9 bases lay in between. CDR3 loop: CASSLKEDSPLHF. The CDR3 DNA sequence: TGCGCCAGCAGCCTAAAGGAGGATTCACCCCTCCACTTT.

This clonotype has ten or more counts. This sequence joins TRBV6-1 and TRBJ2-1; TRBD1 is a possible D gene (5 bases). Germline lookup yields CDR1 MNHNS and CDR2 SASEGT. The V end lost 4 bases, the J end lost 5 bases, and 24 bases lay between the germline ends. This CDR3 has 18 amino acids. CDR3 nucleotides: TGTGCCAGCAGTGCGCGACCCCCAGGGTGGGGTAGGGACAATGAGCAGTTCTTC. Translating it yields CASSARPPGWGRDNEQFF.

This clonotype was counted ten times or more. This chain's CDR3 is CSVEPGGETQYF. The CDR3 nucleotides are TGCAGCGTTGAGCCAGGGGGAGAGACCCAGTACTTC. The chain carries TRBV29-1 and TRBJ2-5, with 7 bases matching TRBD1. The J segment lost 4 bases and the V segment lost 3 bases, leaving 2 bases of the junction unmatched. The CDR3 totals 12 residues. Germline V gives CDR1 SQVTM, CDR2 ANQGSEA. The full variable domain, rest sourced from reference TRBV29-1 and TRBJ2-5, is SAVISQKPSRDICQRGTSLTIQCQVDSQVTMMFWYRQQPGQSLTLIATANQGSEATYESGFVIDKFPISRPNLTFSTLTVSNMSPEDSSIYLCSVEPGGETQYFGPGTRLLVL.

This clonotype was observed many times. The chain has TRBV6-2 or TRBV6-3 and TRBJ2-7; D is unclear. The CDR3 sequence is 13 residues long. V lost 4 bases and J lost 0, with 7 bases in between. CDR1 and CDR2 from the germline V gene are MNHEY and SVGEGT. Here the CDR3 DNA reads TGTGCCAGCAGTTTCGCGAACTCCTACGAGCAGTACTTC. Translated, it gives CASSFANSYEQYF.